These 23 T cell receptor beta chains were sequenced from one sample in a study of T-cell memory formation after mild COVID-19. TCRdb redid the calling of the 5' RACE reads with MiXCR, one entry per CDR3 protein. Of hundreds of thousands of distinct CDR3 sequences listed, less than 25% were seen once; the top ten hold roughly 8.1%. Sequencing was done on a sample of PBMCs or a T cell subset sorted from them (not recorded which). The receptors were gathered from an adult woman who had mild COVID-19 (a few samples of this study predate the infection). Cell type and time point are not known.

The chain employs TRBV18 and TRBJ1-5; D not certain. The CDR3 length is 15 residues. V was shortened by 0 bases and J by 1 base, with 7 bases between the two germline ends. Germline assignment: CDR1 KGHSH and CDR2 LQKENI. CDR3 in DNA: TGTGCCAGCTCACCACCGAGGAGGAGCAATCAGCCCCAGCATTTT. Translating gives CASSPPRRSNQPQHF.

This clonotype appeared a few times. The chain is built from TRBV5-6 and TRBJ2-1; possibly TRBD1 or TRBD2 for D (5 bases each). Per germline, CDR1 SGHDT and CDR2 YYEEEE. This CDR3 has 17 residues. The germline V and J ends were trimmed by 0 bases and 0 bases, with 13 bases remaining between them. For the CDR3, the DNA is TGTGCCAGCAGCTTGGACGGGGCCCTACCCTCCTACAATGAGCAGTTCTTC. This sequence encodes CASSLDGALPSYNEQFF.

This clonotype was seen only a few times. The chain uses TRBV13 and TRBJ1-4, with 7 nucleotides matching TRBD1. J gave up 7 bases and V 3 bases, and 8 bases lay outside the gene matches. Germline CDR1 is PRHDT and CDR2 is FYEKMQ (reference sequence). The CDR3 is made up of 15 amino acids. The CDR3 is CASSFGTAMLEKLFF. DNA of the CDR3: TGTGCCAGCAGCTTTGGGACAGCGATGCTTGAAAAACTGTTTTTT.

This clonotype was counted a single time. The chain has TRBV25-1 and TRBJ2-7, with 9 positions matching TRBD1. Germline trimming cut 5 bases from V and 5 bases from J; bases unmatched to any gene: 10. This CDR3 is 15 amino acids long. Germline values: CDR1 MGHDK, CDR2 SYGVNS. The CDR3 nucleotides read TGTGCCAGCAGTAAGGCCGGGACAGGGAGCAACGAGCAGTACTTC. It codes for CASSKAGTGSNEQYF.

The chain carries TRBV7-9 and TRBJ1-6, with D maybe TRBD1 (6 bases). CDR1 is SEHNR, CDR2 FQNEAQ, per germline (reference sequence). The CDR3 is 15 amino acids. Trimming stripped 4 bases from V and 9 bases from J, with 16 bases between. The CDR3 DNA sequence: TGTGCCAGCAGCTCGGGGGACATAACGACTTCACCCCTCCACTTT. Translating it yields CASSSGDITTSPLHF.

This rearrangement joins TRBV9 to TRBJ1-1, with D possibly being TRBD1 (6 bases). The CDR3 has 16 residues. The ends were cut back, 6 bases at V and 0 bases at J, with 18 bases in the middle. Germline CDR1 is SGDLS and CDR2 is YYNGEE. CDR3 protein: CASTSYKGDMNTEAFF. The CDR3 nucleotides read TGTGCCAGCACCTCCTACAAAGGGGACATGAACACTGAAGCTTTCTTT.

In the case of this clonotype: At one end, the junction sequence differs from germline, possibly due to a read error. CDR3 coding DNA: TGTGCCAGCAGCCCTTGGACAGGGGGCAGCGCGTCTCCCTTT. It yields the protein CASSPWTGGSASPF. The rearrangement uses TRBV12-3 or TRBV12-4 and TRBJ1-1; 11 nucleotides align to TRBD1. This CDR3 is built from 14 residues.

This clonotype was found a few times. The rearrangement joins TRBV5-6 to TRBJ1-2; the match to TRBD1 covers 11 bases. V lost 4 bases, J lost 8 bases, and 7 bases stayed unmatched. CDR1 SGHDT and CDR2 YYEEEE come from the germline V gene. The CDR3 spans 14 residues. CDR3 sequence: CASSPDRGRLGYTF. As DNA, the CDR3 is TGTGCCAGCAGCCCGGACAGGGGGCGGTTGGGCTACACCTTC.

The chain couples TRBV12-3 or TRBV12-4 to TRBJ2-5, with a tentative D call TRBD2 (5 bases). The V end lost 6 bases, the J end lost 1 base, and 12 bases lay between the germline ends. The CDR3 has 14 amino acids. CDR3 loop: CASSLQTTQETQYF. As DNA, the CDR3 is TGTGCCAGCAGCCTACAGACTACCCAAGAGACCCAGTACTTC.

This clonotype was observed at least ten times. This chain links TRBV7-9 with TRBJ2-7; D is perhaps TRBD2 (5 bases). Between the trimmed V and J ends, which lost 3 bases and 3 bases, there was a span of 9 bases. Germline V gene data show CDR1 as SEHNR and CDR2 as FQNEAQ (reference sequence). The CDR3 consists of 13 residues. CDR3 coding DNA: TGTGCCAGCAGCTTCTCCGGGGACTACGAGCAGTACTTC. This gives the protein CASSFSGDYEQYF.

There are a few counts of this clonotype. The CDR3 DNA reads TGTGCCAGCAGTGAACGGGGACAGGCTGCGACAGATACGCAGTATTTT. It codes for CASSERGQAATDTQYF. The chain joins TRBV6-1 to TRBJ2-3; the match to TRBD1 covers 8 bases. CDR1 MNHNS and CDR2 SASEGT come from the germline V gene. Trimming removed 2 bases from V and 3 bases from J; junction bases left unmatched: 7. The CDR3 runs to 16 residues.

This clonotype was counted only a few times. The gene calls are TRBV29-1 and TRBJ2-7; 12 bases agree with TRBD2. With V trimmed by 5 bases and J by 0 bases, 2 bases remained unmatched. Germline V gives CDR1 SQVTM, CDR2 ANQGSEA. This CDR3 has 14 amino acids. CDR3 sequence (DNA): TGCAGCGTTAAGACTAGCGGGAGCTCCTACGAGCAGTACTTC. Amino acid sequence: CSVKTSGSSYEQYF.

The V gene is TRBV11-2, the J gene TRBJ2-7, with 7 bases lining up with TRBD2. Looked up from germline, CDR1 is SGHAT and CDR2 is FQNNGV. The J segment lost 7 bases and the V segment lost 5 bases, leaving 11 bases of the junction unmatched. The CDR3 totals 14 residues. CDR3 region: CASSDGRLAMEQYF. In DNA, the CDR3 is TGTGCCAGCAGCGACGGAAGACTAGCCATGGAGCAGTACTTC. The full variable domain, with the rest looked up from reference TRBV11-2 and TRBJ2-7, is EAGVAQSPRYKIIEKRQSVAFWCNPISGHATLYWYQQILGQGPKLLIQFQNNGVVDDSQLPKDRFSAERLKGVDSTLKIQPAKLEDSAVYLCASSDGRLAMEQYFGPGTRLTVT.

The V call is TRBV12-3 or TRBV12-4, the J call TRBJ2-1, with 8 bases fitting TRBD2. The CDR3 is 18 residues long. V gave up 5 bases and J gave up 1 base; unmatched junction bases: 13. Written as DNA, the CDR3 is TGTGCCAGCAGTCCCCCGGGGGGCCGGGGGGGATCCTACAATGAGCAGTTCTTC. Residues: CASSPPGGRGGSYNEQFF.

The table lists this clonotype with many counts. The chain carries TRBV5-4 and TRBJ2-2, with D tentatively TRBD1 or TRBD2 (5 bases each). V was pared by 7 bases and J by 3 bases, with 13 bases between. Germline CDR1 SGHNT, CDR2 YYREEE (reference sequence). The CDR3 runs to 14 residues. In nucleotides, the CDR3 is TGTGCCAGCCACCCGGGACGTTACACCGGGGAGCTGTTTTTT. The encoded protein is CASHPGRYTGELFF.

This clonotype was observed a few times. This chain connects TRBV7-8 to TRBJ2-1; 9 bases fit TRBD2. This CDR3 spans 14 amino acids. CDR1 is SGHVS, CDR2 FQNEAQ, per germline. V shed 6 bases, J shed 4 bases, and the junction held 4 bases outside the gene matches. The CDR3 region is CASSEAGGYNEQFF. The CDR3 bases are TGTGCCAGCAGTGAAGCGGGGGGTTACAATGAGCAGTTCTTC. Drawing the rest from reference TRBV7-8 and TRBJ2-1, the complete variable domain is GAGVSQSPRYKVAKRGQDVALRCDPISGHVSLFWYQQALGQGPEFLTYFQNEAQLDKSGLPSDRFFAERPEGSVSTLKIQRTQQEDSAVYLCASSEAGGYNEQFFGPGTRLTVL.

This clonotype has more than one count but fewer than ten. The chain couples TRBV7-3 to TRBJ2-5; D may be TRBD2 (6 bases). V dropped 5 bases and J dropped 5 bases, with 15 bases sitting between them. The CDR3 sequence is 14 residues long. CDR1 and CDR2 from the germline V gene are SGHTA and FQGTGA. The chain's CDR3 is CASSPHGGVETQYF. CDR3 in DNA: TGTGCCAGCAGCCCACACGGGGGAGTTGAGACCCAGTACTTC.

This chain connects TRBV4-2 to TRBJ1-1, with 9 bases identical to TRBD1. V gave up 0 bases and J gave up 5 bases; unmatched junction bases: 13. The CDR3 runs 18 residues. Germline CDR1 is LGHNA and CDR2 is YNFKEQ. The CDR3: CASSQDVIQTGGGTEAFF. The CDR3 nucleotides are TGTGCCAGCAGCCAAGATGTGATCCAGACAGGGGGTGGGACTGAAGCTTTCTTT.

The chain uses TRBV4-2 and TRBJ2-1; TRBD2 matches at 9 bases. This CDR3 spans 16 amino acids. Germline V gene data show CDR1 as LGHNA and CDR2 as YNFKEQ. Trimming cost V 5 bases and J 7 bases; bases outside gene matches: 12. This CDR3 reads CASSKSRAGGVNEQFF. DNA for the CDR3: TGTGCCAGCAGCAAAAGCCGTGCGGGGGGGGTTAATGAGCAGTTCTTC.

This clonotype was detected many times. The rearrangement uses TRBV7-2 and TRBJ2-1; D is ambiguous. Germline V gives CDR1 SGHTA, CDR2 FQGNSA. CDR3 size: 14 residues. Trimming pared 5 bases from V and 7 bases from J, leaving 15 bases between. Written as DNA, the CDR3 is TGTGCCAGCAGCGACGAACCGGGTAGAAATGAGCAGTTCTTC. Protein: CASSDEPGRNEQFF.

The genes are TRBV4-1 and TRBJ1-2; 10 positions match TRBD1. The CDR3 extends over 16 amino acids. Germline-derived CDR1 and CDR2 are MGHRA and YSYEKL. Losses at the gene ends were 7 bases for V and 1 base for J; bases not matched to a gene: 9. The CDR3 nucleotides are TGCGCCAGCACCCCCGGGACAGGGGTACTTAACTATGGCTACACCTTC. As protein: CASTPGTGVLNYGYTF.

The chain uses TRBV4-3 and TRBJ1-2; D may be TRBD1 (5 bases). The CDR3 is 13 amino acids. Germline CDR1 reads LGHNA; CDR2 reads YSLEER. Trimming took 6 bases from V and 2 from J, leaving 10 bases between them. Here the CDR3 DNA reads TGCGCCAGCAGAAGGGGCAGCAACTATGGCTACACCTTC. The encoded protein is CASRRGSNYGYTF.

This clonotype came up a few times. The CDR3 spells CASSTSSGGATDTQYF. The CDR3 nucleotides are TGTGCCAGCAGCACCAGCAGCGGGGGGGCCACAGATACGCAGTATTTT. This chain joins TRBV7-2 and TRBJ2-3; 10 bases fit TRBD2. Per the germline V gene, CDR1 is SGHTA and CDR2 is FQGNSA. V was pared by 5 bases and J by 2 bases, with 7 bases of the junction left unmatched. There are 16 residues in the CDR3.